This T cell receptor beta chain was identified in a study of OX40 agonist ivuxolimab in advanced cancers. In the study overall: Ivuxolimab, which patients received intravenously every 2 weeks, was dosed at 0.01 to 10 mg/kg.

The CDR3 runs to 14 residues. Trimming left V 7 bases short and J 7 bases short, with 21 bases between. The V gene's germline CDR1 is SGHRS and CDR2 YFSETQ. Generated by immunoSEQ multiplex PCR, the TCRdb table keeps only in-frame clones and is missing some. The sample contains approximately 52,000 clones, 86% of which appear only once. The chain uses TRBV5-1 and TRBJ2-7; D is possibly TRBD1 or TRBD2 (5 bases each). The source of this sequence is an adult with an advanced solid tumor such as melanoma, head and neck, liver or kidney cancer. The sample here was CD4+ or CD8+ T cells sorted from blood, taken in a trial of the OX40 agonist ivuxolimab. The DNA for the CDR3 is TGCGCCAGCTGTAGTAGTGGGCCCGAGGGGGAGCAGTACTTC. It specifies CASCSSGPEGEQYF.